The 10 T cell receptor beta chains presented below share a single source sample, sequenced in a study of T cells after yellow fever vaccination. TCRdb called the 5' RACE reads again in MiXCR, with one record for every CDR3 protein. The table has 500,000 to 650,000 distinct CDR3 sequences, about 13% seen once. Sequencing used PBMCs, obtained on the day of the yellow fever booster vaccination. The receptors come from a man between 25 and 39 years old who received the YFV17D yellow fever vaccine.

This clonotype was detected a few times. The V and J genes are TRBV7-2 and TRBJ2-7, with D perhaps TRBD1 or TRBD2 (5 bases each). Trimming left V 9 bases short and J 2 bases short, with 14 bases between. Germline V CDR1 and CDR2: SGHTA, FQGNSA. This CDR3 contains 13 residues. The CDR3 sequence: CASKDGATYEQYF. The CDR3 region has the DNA TGTGCCAGTAAAGACGGGGCCACCTACGAGCAGTACTTC.

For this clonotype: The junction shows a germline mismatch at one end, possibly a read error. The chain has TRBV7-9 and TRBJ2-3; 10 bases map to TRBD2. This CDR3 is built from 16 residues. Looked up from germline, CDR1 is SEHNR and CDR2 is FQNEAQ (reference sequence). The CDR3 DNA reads TGTGCCGGCAGCTTATCGGCTAGCGGGAGATCAGATACGCAGTATTTT. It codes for CAGSLSASGRSDTQYF.

The CDR3 DNA reads as TGTGCCATCATGGGTGGGCAGGGGAGGGATGAGCAGTTCTTC. Translation gives CAIMGGQGRDEQFF. The J gene is TRBJ2-1, the V gene TRBV10-3, with D possibly being TRBD2 (7 bases). V shed 7 bases and J shed 8 bases, with 18 bases lying between them. Germline V gives CDR1 ENHRY, CDR2 SYGVKD. CDR3 length: 14 amino acids.

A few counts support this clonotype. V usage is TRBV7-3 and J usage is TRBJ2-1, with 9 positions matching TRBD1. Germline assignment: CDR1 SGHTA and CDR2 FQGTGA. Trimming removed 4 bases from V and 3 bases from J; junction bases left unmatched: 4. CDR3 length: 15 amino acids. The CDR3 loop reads CASSSRDRVYNEQFF. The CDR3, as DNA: TGTGCCAGCAGCTCCCGGGACAGGGTCTACAATGAGCAGTTCTTC.

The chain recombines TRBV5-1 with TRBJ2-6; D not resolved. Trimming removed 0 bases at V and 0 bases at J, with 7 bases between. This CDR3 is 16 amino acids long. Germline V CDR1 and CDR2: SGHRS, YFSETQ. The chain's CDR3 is CASSLAQSSGANVLTF. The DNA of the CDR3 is TGCGCCAGCAGCTTGGCCCAGAGCTCTGGGGCCAACGTCCTGACTTTC.

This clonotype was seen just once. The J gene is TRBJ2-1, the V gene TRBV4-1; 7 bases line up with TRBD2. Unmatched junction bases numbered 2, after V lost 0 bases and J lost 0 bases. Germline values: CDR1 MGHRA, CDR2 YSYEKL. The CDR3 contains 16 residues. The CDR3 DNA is TGCGCCAGCAGCCAAGATCCGGGGGGCTCCTACAATGAGCAGTTCTTC. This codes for CASSQDPGGSYNEQFF.

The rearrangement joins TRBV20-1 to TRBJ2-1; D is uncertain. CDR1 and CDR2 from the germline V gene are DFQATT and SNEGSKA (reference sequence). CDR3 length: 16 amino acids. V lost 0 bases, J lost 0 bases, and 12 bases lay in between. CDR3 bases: TGCAGTGCTAGAGATCCTGCCGGAAGCTCCTACAATGAGCAGTTCTTC. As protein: CSARDPAGSSYNEQFF.

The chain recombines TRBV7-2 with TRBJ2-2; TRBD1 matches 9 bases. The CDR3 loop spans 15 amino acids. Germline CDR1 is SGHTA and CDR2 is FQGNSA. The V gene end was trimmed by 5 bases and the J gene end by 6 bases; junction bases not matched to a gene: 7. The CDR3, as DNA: TGTGCCAGCAGCCACCACAGGGGGCAGGCCGGGGAGCTGTTTTTT. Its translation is CASSHHRGQAGELFF.

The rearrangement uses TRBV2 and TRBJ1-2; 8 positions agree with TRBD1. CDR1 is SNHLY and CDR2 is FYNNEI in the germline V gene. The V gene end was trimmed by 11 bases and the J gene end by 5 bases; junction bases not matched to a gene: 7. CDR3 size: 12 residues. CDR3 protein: CAGRQGKYGYTF. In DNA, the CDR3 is TGTGCCGGTCGACAGGGGAAGTATGGCTACACCTTC.

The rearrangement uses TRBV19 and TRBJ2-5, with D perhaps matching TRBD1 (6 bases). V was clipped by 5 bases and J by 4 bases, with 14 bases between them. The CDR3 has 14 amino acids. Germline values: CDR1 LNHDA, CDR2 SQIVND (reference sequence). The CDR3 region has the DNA TGTGCCAGTAGTCCTCAGGGGTTCGGAGAGACCCAGTACTTC. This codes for CASSPQGFGETQYF. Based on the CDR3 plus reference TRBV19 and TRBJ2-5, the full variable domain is DGGITQSPKYLFRKEGQNVTLSCEQNLNHDAMYWYRQDPGQGLRLIYYSQIVNDFQKGDIAEGYSVSREKKESFPLTVTSAQKNPTAFYLCASSPQGFGETQYFGPGTRLLVL.